Presented here are 17 T cell receptor beta chains from one specimen sequenced in a study of low-dose radiotherapy and immunotherapy resistance in tumors. Specified time point: after trial treatment. Treatment of the sample: LDRT plus nivolumab, ipilimumab, low-dose cyclophosphamide and aspirin (RACIN trial). Primers targeting TRAV and TRBV primed first-strand cDNA, covering alpha and beta chains. The TCRs were subjected to amplification over 20 PCR cycles employing a constant-region primer in conjunction with a V-primer adapter. From the reads, TCRdb called clonotypes with MiXCR, one entry per CDR3 protein. The sample has tens of thousands of distinct CDR3 sequences, under 30% seen once. Material: PBMCs, obtained after low-dose radiotherapy plus immunotherapy. Every receptor here comes from a male donor with prostate cancer.

There are many counts of this clonotype. J is TRBJ1-6 and V is TRBV7-9, with 7 bases identical to TRBD1. V lost 7 bases and J lost 7; bases outside the gene matches: 10. The CDR3 contains 15 residues. Per the germline V gene, CDR1 is SEHNR and CDR2 is FQNEAQ (reference sequence). The CDR3 region is CASNNSTGRNSPLHF. CDR3 in DNA: TGTGCCAGCAACAACTCGACAGGGCGGAATTCACCCCTCCACTTT.

On this clonotype itself: A far larger clone is off by one base, so a read error is likely. The gene calls are TRBV6-8 and TRBJ2-7; 10 bases map to TRBD2. After removal of 5 bases from V and 7 bases from J, the junction contained 14 bases not matched to a gene. Germline V CDR1 and CDR2: MNHGY, SAAAGT. CDR3 size: 16 residues. The CDR3 protein is CASSPQTSGLYNEQYF. In DNA, the CDR3 is TGTGCCAGCAGTCCCCAGACTAGCGGGCTATACAATGAGCAGTACTTC.

This clonotype was detected many times. V and J are TRBV5-1 and TRBJ2-3; D uncertain. V was trimmed by 5 bases and J by 2 bases, leaving 12 bases between them. Germline V lookup: CDR1 SGHRS, CDR2 YFSETQ. The CDR3 covers 14 residues. As DNA, the CDR3 is TGCGCCAGCAGGACATACGATAACACAGATACGCAGTATTTT. Amino acids: CASRTYDNTDTQYF.

V usage is TRBV5-3 and J usage is TRBJ2-6, with 7 positions matching TRBD1. TRBV5-3 is an ORF, and what it does is uncertain. The V and J ends lost 8 bases and 1 base, in that order; junction bases with no gene match: 9. This CDR3 region has 16 residues. The CDR3 spells CASSTTGVSGANVLTF. The CDR3 DNA follows: TGTGCCAGCAGCACCACAGGGGTGTCTGGGGCCAACGTCCTGACTTTC.

Many counts were recorded for this clonotype. The chain uses TRBV5-1 and TRBJ2-7; 7 nucleotides align to TRBD1. This CDR3 comprises 14 residues. The germline gives CDR1 SGHRS, CDR2 YFSETQ. Trimming took 2 bases from V and 2 from J; bases not matched to a gene: 4. DNA of the CDR3: TGCGCCAGCAGCTTTGGGACAGAGACCTACGAGCAGTACTTC. It translates to CASSFGTETYEQYF. Based on the CDR3 plus reference TRBV5-1 and TRBJ2-7, the full variable domain is KAGVTQTPRYLIKTRGQQVTLSCSPISGHRSVSWYQQTPGQGLQFLFEYFSETQRNKGNFPGRFSGRQFSNSRSEMNVSTLELGDSALYLCASSFGTETYEQYFGPGTRLTVT.

This clonotype was recorded many times. The genes are TRBV9 and TRBJ2-7, with D perhaps TRBD1 (6 bases). The CDR3 length is 16 residues. V was cut by 0 bases and J by 3 bases, with 16 bases left in between. In germline, CDR1 is SGDLS, CDR2 YYNGEE. The CDR3 DNA reads TGTGCCAGCAGCGTAGGTGTCCAGGGGAGTTTCTACGAGCAGTACTTC. It codes for CASSVGVQGSFYEQYF.

The chain combines TRBV5-1 with TRBJ2-1; 14 bases align to TRBD2. CDR3 length equals 19 residues. The germline CDR1 and CDR2 sequences are SGHRS and YFSETQ. After removal of 3 bases from V and 8 bases from J, the junction contained 16 bases not matched to a gene. The CDR3, as DNA: TGCGCCAGCAGCTCCGGGACTAGCGGGAGTCAAATTCGCTCCTATGAGCAGTTCTTC. Protein sequence: CASSSGTSGSQIRSYEQFF.

This clonotype was observed at least ten times. The J gene is TRBJ2-5, the V gene TRBV6-2 or TRBV6-3; 7 positions agree with TRBD2. The germline CDR1 and CDR2 sequences are MNHEY and SVGEGT. With V trimmed by 2 bases and J by 5 bases, 8 bases remained unmatched. The CDR3 runs 15 residues. The CDR3: CASSYQGLKGETQYF. CDR3 in DNA: TGTGCCAGCAGTTACCAGGGACTAAAAGGCGAGACCCAGTACTTC.

The chain employs TRBV13 and TRBJ2-1; 10 nucleotides match TRBD1. The CDR3 is made up of 16 amino acids. Germline lookup yields CDR1 PRHDT and CDR2 FYEKMQ (reference sequence). The junction had 2 bases not matched to a gene; V was cut back by 1 base and J by 2 bases. CDR3 loop: CASSLAGTGAYNEQFF. The CDR3 bases are TGTGCCAGCAGCTTAGCCGGGACAGGGGCCTACAATGAGCAGTTCTTC.

This clonotype was observed at least ten times. This sequence joins TRBV3-1 and TRBJ2-1; 10 bases map to TRBD1. CDR1 LGHDT and CDR2 YNNKEL come from the germline V gene (reference sequence). Trimming cost V 3 bases and J 9 bases; bases outside gene matches: 8. This CDR3 is built from 15 residues. The CDR3 protein is CASSQGTGAGGEQFF. The CDR3 nucleotides are TGTGCCAGCAGCCAGGGGACAGGGGCCGGAGGTGAGCAGTTCTTC.

The V call is TRBV23-1, the J call TRBJ1-6; D unresolved. TRBV23-1 is reported as an ORF; its role is uncertain. Deletions cut 3 bases from V and 9 bases from J, with 9 bases between. This CDR3 contains 13 residues. The CDR3 is CASSHAEASPLHF. CDR3 DNA: TGCGCCAGCAGTCATGCAGAGGCTTCACCCCTCCACTTT.

Ten or more counts support this clonotype. V gene TRBV3-1 combines with J gene TRBJ1-2; D perhaps matches TRBD1 (6 bases). V lost 3 bases and J lost 4, with 9 bases in between. Germline V CDR1 and CDR2: LGHDT, YNNKEL (reference sequence). The CDR3 runs 13 residues. CDR3: CASSHGQPYGYTF. CDR3 nucleotides: TGTGCCAGCAGCCATGGACAGCCCTATGGCTACACCTTC.

The table lists this clonotype with many counts. The V gene is TRBV20-1, the J gene TRBJ2-1, with D possibly TRBD1 on 6 matching bases. The germline CDR1 and CDR2 sequences are DFQATT and SNEGSKA (reference sequence). Deletions cut 3 bases from V and 8 bases from J, with 17 bases between. The CDR3 covers 14 residues. The CDR3 sequence is CSASGQMDRDEQFF. DNA of the CDR3: TGCAGTGCTAGTGGACAGATGGACCGGGATGAGCAGTTCTTC.

The DNA for the CDR3 is TGTGCCAGCAGTAGGGGAGACCAGACAGGGGTTAGAAGCGAGCAGTACTTC. This sequence encodes CASSRGDQTGVRSEQYF. The chain joins TRBV6-2 or TRBV6-3 to TRBJ2-7, with 8 bases identical to TRBD1. There are 17 residues in the CDR3. Germline V gives CDR1 MNHEY, CDR2 SVGEGT. The V gene end was trimmed by 5 bases and the J gene end by 6 bases; junction bases not matched to a gene: 18.

Remarks on this clonotype: A read error is possible here, since a much larger clone lies one base away. J is TRBJ2-7 and V is TRBV5-8; D perhaps matches TRBD1 (5 bases). Germline V gene lookup returns CDR1 SGHTS and CDR2 YDEGEE. The CDR3 has 14 amino acids. V was shortened by 4 bases and J by 7 bases, with 18 bases between the two germline ends. In nucleotides, the CDR3 is TGTGCCAGCAGCCTCGGACACCCCTACAATGAGCAGTACTTC. Protein product: CASSLGHPYNEQYF.

As regards this clonotype: A far larger clone is off by one base, so a read error is likely. V usage is TRBV18 and J usage is TRBJ2-1; 9 bases align to TRBD1. J was trimmed by 10 bases and V by 1 base; bases with no gene match: 17. Per germline, CDR1 KGHSH and CDR2 LQKENI. The CDR3 has 18 residues. CDR3 in amino acids: CASSPLRPGTGTIYEQFF. In DNA, the CDR3 is TGTGCCAGCTCACCACTCCGGCCCGGGACAGGGACCATCTACGAGCAGTTCTTC.

This clonotype was seen ten or more times. The rearrangement uses TRBV10-3 and TRBJ1-3; D is ambiguous. V gave up 7 bases and J gave up 4 bases, with 5 bases separating them. The V gene's germline CDR1 is ENHRY and CDR2 SYGVKD. This CDR3 has 11 residues. The CDR3 sequence: CAITVGNTIYF. In DNA, the CDR3 is TGTGCCATCACCGTAGGAAACACCATATATTTT.